The 13 T cell receptor beta chains reported below all come from one sample, sequenced in a study of siplizumab effects on memory and regulatory T cells. Some clones are missing from TCRdb's copy, which holds only in-frame ones; the method was immunoSEQ multiplex PCR. The data hold about 52,000 clones, with around 97% observed a single time. Sequencing used naive CD4+ T cells sorted from blood. These receptors were collected from a human donor in good health.

J is TRBJ2-1 and V is TRBV5-1; 8 bases are a match to TRBD2. Germline assignment: CDR1 SGHRS and CDR2 YFSETQ. The CDR3 totals 14 residues. Trimming at V came to 2 bases and at J to 2 bases, leaving 0 bases not matched to a gene. The CDR3 protein is CASSFSGTYNEQFF. As DNA, the CDR3 is TGCGCCAGCAGCTTTAGCGGGACCTACAATGAGCAGTTCTTC.

The V and J genes are TRBV27 and TRBJ2-5; D gene unclear. The CDR3 spans 13 residues. Germline CDR1 and CDR2: MNHEY and SMNVEV (reference sequence). V lost 3 bases, J lost 2 bases, and 7 bases lay in between. The CDR3 loop reads CASSFRSQETQYF. CDR3 nucleotide sequence: TGTGCCAGCAGTTTCAGGTCTCAAGAGACCCAGTACTTC.

V is TRBV14 and J is TRBJ2-3, with D possibly TRBD1 on 5 matching bases. CDR3 length equals 15 residues. The V end was cut by 3 bases, the J end by 2 bases, with 12 bases between. The germline gives CDR1 SGHDN, CDR2 FVKESK. The CDR3 reads CASSQARAFTDTQYF. The CDR3 DNA follows: TGTGCCAGCAGCCAGGCCAGGGCCTTCACAGATACGCAGTATTTT.

The gene calls are TRBV9 and TRBJ2-1; D unclear. The CDR3 length is 15 residues. V was cut by 1 base and J by 5 bases, with 13 bases left in between. Germline CDR1 and CDR2: SGDLS and YYNGEE. The CDR3 nucleotides are TGTGCCAGCAGCGTATTGTTGGGCGGTAACAATGAGCAGTTCTTC. This translates into CASSVLLGGNNEQFF.

The chain uses TRBV10-3 and TRBJ2-2; TRBD2 matches 7 bases. The CDR3 consists of 16 residues. Germline V CDR1 and CDR2: ENHRY, SYGVKD. V was clipped by 6 bases and J by 4 bases; unmatched bases: 11. CDR3 amino acids: CAISLTSASGTGELFF. The DNA of the CDR3 is TGTGCCATCAGCCTAACTAGCGCCTCGGGCACCGGGGAGCTGTTTTTT.

This chain joins TRBV5-1 and TRBJ2-7; maybe TRBD1 (5 bases). The V end lost 5 bases, the J end lost 1 base, and 10 bases lay between the germline ends. This CDR3 comprises 13 residues. The germline V gene encodes CDR1 SGHRS and CDR2 YFSETQ. The chain's CDR3 is CASRVRQSYEQYF. In DNA, the CDR3 is TGCGCCAGCAGAGTCCGACAGTCCTACGAGCAGTACTTC. Filled out from reference TRBV5-1 and TRBJ2-7, the complete variable domain reads KAGVTQTPRYLIKTRGQQVTLSCSPISGHRSVSWYQQTPGQGLQFLFEYFSETQRNKGNFPGRFSGRQFSNSRSEMNVSTLELGDSALYLCASRVRQSYEQYFGPGTRLTVT.

A single count supports this clone. V usage is TRBV6-4 and J usage is TRBJ2-1, with 7 positions matching TRBD2. The J segment lost 0 bases and the V segment lost 4 bases, leaving 6 bases of the junction unmatched. CDR1 is MRHNA and CDR2 is SNTAGT in the germline V gene. The CDR3 loop spans 16 amino acids. The CDR3 nucleotides are TGTGCCAGCAGTGGTCGGGAGGCCCACTCCTACAATGAGCAGTTCTTC. Residues: CASSGREAHSYNEQFF.

V usage is TRBV19 and J usage is TRBJ2-5; D remains ambiguous. The CDR3 has 13 amino acids. V was trimmed by 3 bases and J by 3 bases, leaving 8 bases between them. The V gene's germline CDR1 is LNHDA and CDR2 SQIVND (reference sequence). The CDR3 coding sequence is TGTGCCAGTAGTATTGTTGGGAAAGAGACCCAGTACTTC. Its translation: CASSIVGKETQYF.

The chain recombines TRBV30 with TRBJ2-4; 7 bases line up with TRBD2. Germline V gene data show CDR1 as GTSNPN and CDR2 as SVGIG (reference sequence). The CDR3 sequence is 13 residues long. V shed 4 bases, J shed 3 bases, and the junction held 3 bases outside the gene matches. This chain's CDR3 is CAWTRGGKNIQYF. CDR3 DNA: TGTGCCTGGACCCGCGGGGGCAAAAACATTCAGTACTTC.

This chain links TRBV18 with TRBJ1-1; D gene unclear. Trimming took off 3 bases at V and 1 base at J, with 18 bases between the two ends. The CDR3 spans 17 residues. Looked up from germline, CDR1 is KGHSH and CDR2 is LQKENI. CDR3 residues: CASSPKAEGIGNTEAFF. The CDR3 coding sequence is TGTGCCAGCTCACCCAAAGCGGAAGGGATAGGGAACACTGAAGCTTTCTTT.

The rearrangement joins TRBV7-2 to TRBJ2-7; the match to TRBD1 covers 10 bases. The trim removed 1 base at V and 9 bases at J, leaving 3 bases unmatched. The CDR3 loop spans 13 amino acids. The germline CDR1 and CDR2 sequences are SGHTA and FQGNSA. DNA of the CDR3: TGTGCCAGCAGCTTAGGCCGGGACAGGGGGCAGTACTTC. This sequence encodes CASSLGRDRGQYF.

The rearrangement joins TRBV7-9 to TRBJ1-1; the D gene is possibly TRBD1 (5 bases). V lost 5 bases and J lost 3, with 13 bases in between. CDR1 SEHNR and CDR2 FQNEAQ come from the germline V gene (reference sequence). CDR3 length equals 14 residues. The CDR3: CASSLQGMDTEAFF. CDR3 nucleotides: TGTGCCAGCAGCCTCCAGGGAATGGACACTGAAGCTTTCTTT.

This clone showed up just once. The V call is TRBV7-9, the J call TRBJ1-5; 7 nucleotides line up with TRBD1. This CDR3 region has 17 residues. The ends lost 4 bases at V and 0 bases at J; junction bases unmatched: 9. The germline V gene encodes CDR1 SEHNR and CDR2 FQNEAQ (reference sequence). CDR3 protein: CASSSQSRGLSNQPQHF. CDR3 DNA: TGTGCCAGCAGCTCGCAATCTAGGGGGCTTAGCAATCAGCCCCAGCATTTT. Looking up the rest from reference TRBV7-9 and TRBJ1-5 gives the full variable domain: DTGVSQNPRHKITKRGQNVTFRCDPISEHNRLYWYRQTLGQGPEFLTYFQNEAQLEKSRLLSDRFSAERPKGSFSTLEIQRTEQGDSAMYLCASSSQSRGLSNQPQHFGDGTRLSIL.